These T cell receptor beta chains were read from a single sample in a study of cytotoxic CD8 clonotypes in ibrutinib-treated CLL. Clones were sequenced by immunoSEQ multiplex PCR, and TCRdb holds only the in-frame ones, with some missing. The sample lists 35,000 or so clones, 71% occurring once. This specimen was PBMCs, taken at disease progression, from a patient treated with ibrutinib. All receptors derive from a human donor with chronic lymphocytic leukemia. The CDR3 runs from the conserved cysteine through the conserved F or W. The D gene is left open where the match is weak. Not all rows give a size; the values are once, few, many and, for expanded clones, a class.

d_call	v_call	j_call	clone_size	cdr3_nt	cdr3_aa
NA	TRBV5-1	TRBJ2-3	NA	TGCGCCAGCAGCTTAACCCACGCTGGCACAGATACGCAGTATTTT	CASSLTHAGTDTQYF
TRBD2	TRBV10-3	TRBJ2-4	NA	TGTGCCATCAGTGAGGCTCTAGCGGGGGGAAACATTCAGTACTTC	CAISEALAGGNIQYF
NA	TRBV5-1	TRBJ2-5	NA	TGCGCCAGCTTTGGGGGCAGGGCGGAGGGAGAGACCCAGTACTTC	CASFGGRAEGETQYF
NA	TRBV6-5	TRBJ1-2	NA	TGTGCCAGCAGTATGGGCTATGGCTACACCTTC	CASSMGYGYTF
NA	TRBV6-5	TRBJ1-1	NA	TGTGCCAGCAGTTACGGGACAAGGGGCACTGAAGCTTTCTTT	CASSYGTRGTEAFF
NA	TRBV19	TRBJ2-7	many	TGTGCCACCAGTAGGGTCCCGGGACACCTATCCTACGAGCAGTACTTC	CATSRVPGHLSYEQYF
NA	TRBV6-5	TRBJ1-1	NA	TGTGCCAGCAGTTCCCGCGCGGACACTGAAGCTTTCTTT	CASSSRADTEAFF
NA	TRBV6-7	TRBJ1-6	NA	TGTGCCAGCATCACGACGGGGGATTCACCCCTCCACTTT	CASITTGDSPLHF
NA	TRBV23-1	TRBJ2-5	few	TGCGCCAGCAGTCAATCGAAGGGCCCCAGGGAGGAGACCCAGTACTTC	CASSQSKGPREETQYF
NA	TRBV6-5	TRBJ2-5	NA	TGTGCCAGCAGTCCCCCCAAGGACGGGACCCAGTACTTC	CASSPPKDGTQYF
TRBD1	TRBV6-5	TRBJ1-1	NA	TGTGCCAGCAGTCAGACGAGGACAGGTAACACTGAAGCTTTCTTT	CASSQTRTGNTEAFF
TRBD1	TRBV5-8	TRBJ1-5	NA	TGTGCCAGCAGCCCTTGGACAGGGGGTGATAGCAATCAGCCCCAGCATTTT	CASSPWTGGDSNQPQHF
NA	TRBV5-6	TRBJ1-2	NA	TGTGCCAGCAGCTGGGATGACAGGAATTATGGCTACACCTTC	CASSWDDRNYGYTF
NA	TRBV9	TRBJ1-1	once	TGTGCCAGCAAGGGGGACTTGGGGACTGAAGCTTTCTTT	CASKGDLGTEAFF
TRBD1	TRBV19	TRBJ2-7	NA	TGTGCCAGTACCCACCGGACCAATACAGGGGGCGAGCAGTACTTC	CASTHRTNTGGEQYF
NA	TRBV5-4	TRBJ2-3	NA	TGTGCCTATAACCCCGTGAGCACAGATACGCAGTATTTT	CAYNPVSTDTQYF
TRBD2	TRBV15	TRBJ2-5	NA	TGTGCCACCAGCAGAGACCAGCGGGGGATCGAGACCCAGTACTTC	CATSRDQRGIETQYF
NA	TRBV5-1	TRBJ2-7	once	TGCGCCAGCAGCCCCGGCGCGTTCTATCCCGAGCAGTACTTC	CASSPGAFYPEQYF
NA	TRBV5-1	TRBJ2-6	NA	TGCGCCAGCAGCGCGCAGGGAGCTGGGGCCAACGTCCTGACTTTC	CASSAQGAGANVLTF
TRBD1	TRBV5-1	TRBJ1-2	NA	TGCGCCAGCGCCCTGGGGGGACAGGGGGCGCAGGGCTATGGCTACACCTTC	CASALGGQGAQGYGYTF
TRBD2	TRBV19	TRBJ2-1	NA	TGTGCCAGTAGCCCGGGGGGACTCCGTCTCGTCAATGAGCAGTTCTTC	CASSPGGLRLVNEQFF
TRBD2	TRBV10-2	TRBJ2-7	NA	TGCGCCAGCAGTGTACCTCTAGCGGGGACTACCTACGAGCAGTACTTC	CASSVPLAGTTYEQYF
NA	TRBV7-8	TRBJ2-1	NA	TGTGCCAGCAGCTTAGGGACCACAGGGTCCTACAATGAGCAGTTCTTC	CASSLGTTGSYNEQFF
TRBD1	TRBV15	TRBJ2-3	NA	TGTGCCACCATCCGGGACAGGGTCCCAGATACGCAGTATTTT	CATIRDRVPDTQYF
NA	TRBV19	TRBJ1-1	NA	TGTGCCAGTAGTATAGATCGGGCGGCTGAAGCTTTCTTT	CASSIDRAAEAFF
NA	TRBV4-2	TRBJ2-3	NA	TGTGCCAGCAGCCAAAAAGTTGGGACAGATACGCAGTATTTT	CASSQKVGTDTQYF
NA	TRBV10-3	TRBJ1-1	once	TGTGCCATCAGTGAGACACGGACTGAAGCTTTCTTT	CAISETRTEAFF
NA	TRBV5-1	TRBJ2-1	NA	TGCGCCAGCAGCTTCGGGGCCCTTTTTGAGCAGTTCTTC	CASSFGALFEQFF
TRBD1	TRBV7-7	TRBJ2-7	NA	TGTGCCAGCAGCTCCGGGACAGGCTCCTACGAGCAGTACTTC	CASSSGTGSYEQYF
TRBD1	TRBV5-4	TRBJ1-1	NA	TGTGCCAGCAGGACCGGGACAGGGAACACTGAAGCTTTCTTT	CASRTGTGNTEAFF
TRBD2	TRBV19	TRBJ2-3	NA	TGTGCCAGTATGGGTCGTCTAGCGGGGAGCACAGATACGCAGTATTTT	CASMGRLAGSTDTQYF
NA	TRBV5-1	TRBJ1-6	NA	TGCGCCAGCAGCTTGGACAGGGATTCACCCCTCCACTTT	CASSLDRDSPLHF
NA	TRBV5-1	TRBJ2-3	NA	TGCGCCAGCAGGGAGGGCACAAGCACAGATACGCAGTATTTT	CASREGTSTDTQYF
NA	TRBV15	TRBJ2-3	NA	TGTGCCACCAGCAGAGAGCGGGGGCTAAACACAGATACGCAGTATTTT	CATSRERGLNTDTQYF
NA	TRBV4-1	TRBJ1-1	NA	TGCGCCAGCAGCCAAGAGGGGGAGAACACTGAAGCTTTCTTT	CASSQEGENTEAFF
TRBD2	TRBV11-3	TRBJ2-1	few	TGTGCCAGCAGCTCACAGCGGGACCATGAGCAGTTCTTC	CASSSQRDHEQFF
NA	TRBV11-3	TRBJ2-5	NA	TGTGCCAGCAGCTTTGGGGGGGCAGGGGAGACCCAGTACTTC	CASSFGGAGETQYF
TRBD2	TRBV5-1	TRBJ2-1	NA	TGCGCCAGCAGCTCCGGGGGGGTCCTGAATGAGCAGTTCTTC	CASSSGGVLNEQFF
TRBD1	TRBV29-1	TRBJ2-5	NA	TGCAGCGGGGTCGGGACAGGGGGATCGAAGACCCAGTACTTC	CSGVGTGGSKTQYF
NA	TRBV5-6	TRBJ2-1	NA	TGTGCCAGCAGCCCAGGGGTCACACCACCTAAGTCGTACAATGAGCAGTTCTTC	CASSPGVTPPKSYNEQFF
TRBD2	TRBV5-1	TRBJ2-5	NA	TGCGCCAGCAGCTTGGGACTAGCGGCCCAAGAGACCCAGTACTTC	CASSLGLAAQETQYF
NA	TRBV2	TRBJ2-5	NA	TGTGCCAGCAGTGAACCAGGCCAAGAGACCCAGTACTTC	CASSEPGQETQYF
TRBD1	TRBV6-6	TRBJ2-2	NA	TGTGCCAGCGCCGGGACAGCGAACACCGGGGAGCTGTTTTTT	CASAGTANTGELFF
NA	TRBV5-5	TRBJ2-7	NA	TGTGCCAGCAGCTTGTTTGCGTCCGGACACATCGGGTCCGAGCAGTACTTC	CASSLFASGHIGSEQYF
TRBD2	TRBV5-4	TRBJ2-7	NA	TGTGCCAGCAGCTTGGCCCCCCCCAGGCGGGGGGGCACAAACGAGCAGTACTTC	CASSLAPPRRGGTNEQYF
NA	TRBV6-5	TRBJ2-7	NA	TGTGCCAGCGGACCAGGGGGGACCCGCTCCTACGAGCAGTACTTC	CASGPGGTRSYEQYF
TRBD1	TRBV7-9	TRBJ1-5	few	TGTGCCAGCGCAGGGGGTCCAAGTCAGCCCCAGCATTTT	CASAGGPSQPQHF
NA	TRBV2	TRBJ2-7	NA	TGTGCCAGCACCGAGGGGCGGGGAGGCTACGAGCAGTACTTC	CASTEGRGGYEQYF